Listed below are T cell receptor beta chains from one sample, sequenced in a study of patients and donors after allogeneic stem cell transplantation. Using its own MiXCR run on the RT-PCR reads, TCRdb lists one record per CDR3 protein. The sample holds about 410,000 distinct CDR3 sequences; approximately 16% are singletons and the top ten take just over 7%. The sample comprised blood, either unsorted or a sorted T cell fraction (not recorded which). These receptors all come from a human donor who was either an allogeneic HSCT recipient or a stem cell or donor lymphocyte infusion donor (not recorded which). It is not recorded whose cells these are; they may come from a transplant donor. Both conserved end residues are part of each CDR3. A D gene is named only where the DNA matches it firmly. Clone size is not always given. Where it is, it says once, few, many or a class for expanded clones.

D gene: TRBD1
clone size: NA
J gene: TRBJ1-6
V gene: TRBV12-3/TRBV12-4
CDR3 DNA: TGTGCCAGCAGTTTGGGGCGGACAGGGTGGTATAATTCACCCCTCCACTTT
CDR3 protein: CASSLGRTGWYNSPLHF

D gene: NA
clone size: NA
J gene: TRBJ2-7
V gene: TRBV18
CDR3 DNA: TGTGCCAGCTCCCACGGGGGCGAGCAGTACTTC
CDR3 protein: CASSHGGEQYF

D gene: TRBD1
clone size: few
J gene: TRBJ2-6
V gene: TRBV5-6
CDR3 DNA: TGTGCCAGCAGCGTGGACAGGGGGGCTGGGGCCAACGTCCTGACTTTC
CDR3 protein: CASSVDRGAGANVLTF

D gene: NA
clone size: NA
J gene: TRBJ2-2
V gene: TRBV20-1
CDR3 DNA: TGCAGTGCTAGAGCACGGGGCATGAACACCGGGGAGCTGTTTTTT
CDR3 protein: CSARARGMNTGELFF

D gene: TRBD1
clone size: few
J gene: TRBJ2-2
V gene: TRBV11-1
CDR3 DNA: TGTGCCAGCAGCTTAGTCCCTAAGATGGGACAGGCTTCGGGCGGGGAGCTGTTTTTT
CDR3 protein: CASSLVPKMGQASGGELFF

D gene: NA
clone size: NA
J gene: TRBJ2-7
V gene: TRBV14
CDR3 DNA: TGTGCCAGCAGCCAAGATACAGGAGCGCAGTACTTC
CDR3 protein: CASSQDTGAQYF

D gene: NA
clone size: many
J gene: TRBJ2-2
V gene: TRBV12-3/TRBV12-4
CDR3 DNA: TGTGCCAGCAGTCGATCGGGGGAGCTGTTTTTT
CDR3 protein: CASSRSGELFF

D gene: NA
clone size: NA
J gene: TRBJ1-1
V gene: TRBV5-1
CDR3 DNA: TGCGCCAGCAGCTTGTCTCCAGGGAACACTGAAGCTTTCTTT
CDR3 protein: CASSLSPGNTEAFF

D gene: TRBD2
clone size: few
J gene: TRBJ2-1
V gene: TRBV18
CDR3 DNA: TGTGCCAGCTCACGACTAGCGGGAGGGGTCAATGAGCAGTTCTTC
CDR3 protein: CASSRLAGGVNEQFF

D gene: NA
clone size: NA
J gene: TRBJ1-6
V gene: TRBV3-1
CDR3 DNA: TGTGCCAGCAGCCTCTCCCTGGGCAGGGATTCACCCCTCCACTTT
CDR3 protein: CASSLSLGRDSPLHF

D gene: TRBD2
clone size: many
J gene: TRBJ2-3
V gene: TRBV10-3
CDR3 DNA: TGTGCCATCAGTGGGACTAGCTGGAGTAGCACAGATACGCAGTATTTT
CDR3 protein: CAISGTSWSSTDTQYF

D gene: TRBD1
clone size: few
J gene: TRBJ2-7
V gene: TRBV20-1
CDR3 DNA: TGCAGTGCGGCCCTCCGGGACAGAGCCTACGAGCAGTACTTC
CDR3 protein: CSAALRDRAYEQYF

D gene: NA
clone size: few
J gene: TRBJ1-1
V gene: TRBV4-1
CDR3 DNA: TGCGCCAGCAGCCAAGGACCCCTGGCAGGGAACACTGAAGCTTTCTTT
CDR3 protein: CASSQGPLAGNTEAFF

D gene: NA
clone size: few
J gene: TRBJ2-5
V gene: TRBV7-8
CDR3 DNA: TGTGCCAGCAGCTTAGACGGGAGTCGAGGGGAGACCCAGTACTTC
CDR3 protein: CASSLDGSRGETQYF

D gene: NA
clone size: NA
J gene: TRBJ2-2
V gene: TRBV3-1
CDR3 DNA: TGTGCCAGCAGCCAAGATTGGCCCGGGGAGCTGTTTTTT
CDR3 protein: CASSQDWPGELFF

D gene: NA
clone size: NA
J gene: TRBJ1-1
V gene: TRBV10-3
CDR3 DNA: TGTGCCGTCGTCAACGGACAGCTGAACACTGAAGCTTTCTTT
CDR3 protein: CAVVNGQLNTEAFF

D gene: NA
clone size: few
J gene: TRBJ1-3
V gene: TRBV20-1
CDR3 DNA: TGCAGTGCTGCCGTGGGGGGTGGAAACACCATATATTTT
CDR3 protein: CSAAVGGGNTIYF

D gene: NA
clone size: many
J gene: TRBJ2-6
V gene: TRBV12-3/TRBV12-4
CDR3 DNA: TGTGCCAGCAGCGCGGGACAGAACTCTGGGGCCAACGTCCTGACTTTC
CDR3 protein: CASSAGQNSGANVLTF

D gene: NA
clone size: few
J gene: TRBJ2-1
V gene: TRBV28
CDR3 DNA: TGTGCCAGCAGTTTGCCCGGGATTAATGAGCAGTTCTTC
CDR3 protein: CASSLPGINEQFF

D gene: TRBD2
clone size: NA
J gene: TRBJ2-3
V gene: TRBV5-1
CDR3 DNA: TGCGCCAGCAGCTTTACTAGCGGGAGGGCTGTAGATACGCAGTATTTT
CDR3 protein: CASSFTSGRAVDTQYF

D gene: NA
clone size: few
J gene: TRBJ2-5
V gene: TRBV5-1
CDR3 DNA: TGCGCCAGCAGCTTGGGAAGGGCCGCGGAGACCCAGTACTTC
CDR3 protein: CASSLGRAAETQYF

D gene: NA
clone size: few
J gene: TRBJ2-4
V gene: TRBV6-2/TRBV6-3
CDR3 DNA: TGTGCCAGCAGTTACATCGGGGGAGCCAAAAACATTCAGTACTTC
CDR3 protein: CASSYIGGAKNIQYF

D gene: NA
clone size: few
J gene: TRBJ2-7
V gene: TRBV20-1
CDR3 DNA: TGCAGTGCCATGGGCCTCTCTGGCGAGCAGTACTTC
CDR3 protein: CSAMGLSGEQYF

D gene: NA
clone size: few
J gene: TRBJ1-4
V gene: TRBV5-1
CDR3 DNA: TGCGCCAGCAGTTTGAGCATGCCAATGAGTTGGGGTGAAAAACTGTTTTTT
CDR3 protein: CASSLSMPMSWGEKLFF

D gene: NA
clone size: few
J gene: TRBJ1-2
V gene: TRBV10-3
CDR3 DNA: TGTGCCATCAGTACGGCCAGGACCGCAACTGTGGGCTACACCTTC
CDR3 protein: CAISTARTATVGYTF

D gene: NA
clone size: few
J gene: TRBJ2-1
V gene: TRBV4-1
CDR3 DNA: TGCGCCAGCAGCCAAGTCGTGACCGCCTACAATGAGCAGTTCTTC
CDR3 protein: CASSQVVTAYNEQFF

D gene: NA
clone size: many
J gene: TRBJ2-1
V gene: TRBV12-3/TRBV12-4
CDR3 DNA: TGTGCCAGCAGTTCGGACGGGGGGCCCTACAATGAGCAGTTCTTC
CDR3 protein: CASSSDGGPYNEQFF

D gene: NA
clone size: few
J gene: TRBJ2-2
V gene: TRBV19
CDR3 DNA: TGTGCCAGTAGTATGCCCGTTTCCGGGGAGCTGTTTTTT
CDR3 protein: CASSMPVSGELFF

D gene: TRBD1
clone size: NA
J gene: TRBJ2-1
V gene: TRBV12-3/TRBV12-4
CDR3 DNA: TGTGCCATCGGAGAGGGGGAGACAGGGGGGATCAATGAGCAGTTCTTC
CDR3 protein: CAIGEGETGGINEQFF

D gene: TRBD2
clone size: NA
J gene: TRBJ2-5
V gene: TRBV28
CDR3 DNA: TGTGCCACCGGGGTCGGGGGGGCCGTACGTGAGACCCAGTACTTC
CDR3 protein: CATGVGGAVRETQYF

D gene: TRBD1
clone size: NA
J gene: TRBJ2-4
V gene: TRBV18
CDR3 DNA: TGTGCCAGCTCACCCCGAACGCGACAGGGGGCCGTAGCCAAAAACATTCAGTACTTC
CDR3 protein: CASSPRTRQGAVAKNIQYF

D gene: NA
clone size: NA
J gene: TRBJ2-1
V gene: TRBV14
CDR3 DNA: TGTGCCAGCAGCCAAGGATCCGGGGCCTTCCTCTACAATGAGCAGTTCTTC
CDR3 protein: CASSQGSGAFLYNEQFF

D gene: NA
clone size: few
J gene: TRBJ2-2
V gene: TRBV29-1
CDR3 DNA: TGCAGCGTTGAGGGGACCGCGAACACCGGGGAGCTGTTTTTT
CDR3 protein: CSVEGTANTGELFF

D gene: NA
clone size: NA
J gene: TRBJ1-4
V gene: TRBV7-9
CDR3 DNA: TGTGCCAGCAGCCCCCGCGGCCCCCTCCGGGGTAATGAAAAACTGTTTTTT
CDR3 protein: CASSPRGPLRGNEKLFF

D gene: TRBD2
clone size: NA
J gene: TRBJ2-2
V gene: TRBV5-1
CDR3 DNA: TGCGCCAGCAGCCCTCAGGGACTAGCGGATACCGGGGAGCTGTTTTTT
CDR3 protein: CASSPQGLADTGELFF

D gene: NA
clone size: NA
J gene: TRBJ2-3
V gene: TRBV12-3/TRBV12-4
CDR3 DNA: TGTGCCAGCAGTTTAGGGGGGCCCAAAGATACGCAGTATTTT
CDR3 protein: CASSLGGPKDTQYF

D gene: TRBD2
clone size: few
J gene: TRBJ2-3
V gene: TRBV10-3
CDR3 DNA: TGTGCCATTAGCGGGAGCTGGGTTAGGACAGATACGCAGTATTTT
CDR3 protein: CAISGSWVRTDTQYF

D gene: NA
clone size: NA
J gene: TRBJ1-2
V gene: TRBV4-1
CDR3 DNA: TGCGCCAGCAGCCTTGGGGTTTGGGGTTTGGTCAACTATGGCTACACCTTC
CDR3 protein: CASSLGVWGLVNYGYTF

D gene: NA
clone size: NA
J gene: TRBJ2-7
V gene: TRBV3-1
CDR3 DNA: TGTGCCAGCAGCCAAGGCCAGTCCTACGAGCAGTACTTC
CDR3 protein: CASSQGQSYEQYF

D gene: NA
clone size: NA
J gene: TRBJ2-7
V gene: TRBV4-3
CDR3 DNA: TGCGCCAGCAGCCAAGATGGTCCAGGGTACTCCTACGAGCAGTACTTC
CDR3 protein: CASSQDGPGYSYEQYF

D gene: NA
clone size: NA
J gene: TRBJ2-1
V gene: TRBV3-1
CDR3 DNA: TGTGCCAGCAGCCAAGTTGGCGTCCACAATGAGCAGTTCTTC
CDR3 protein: CASSQVGVHNEQFF

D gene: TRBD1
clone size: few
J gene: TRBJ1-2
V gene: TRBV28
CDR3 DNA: TGTGCCAGCAGCTCCGGGACAGGGGAACAAGACTATGGCTACACCTTC
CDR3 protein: CASSSGTGEQDYGYTF

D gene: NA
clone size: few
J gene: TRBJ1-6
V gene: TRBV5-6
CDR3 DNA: TGTGCCAGCAGCCCGGGGACTGATTATAATTCACCCCTCCACTTT
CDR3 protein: CASSPGTDYNSPLHF

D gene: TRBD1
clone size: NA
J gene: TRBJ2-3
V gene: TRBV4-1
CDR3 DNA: TGCGCCAGCAGCCAAGCCGGGACAGGGCTCACAGATACGCAGTATTTT
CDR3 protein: CASSQAGTGLTDTQYF

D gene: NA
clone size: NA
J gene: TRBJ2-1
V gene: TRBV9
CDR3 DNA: TGTGCCAGCAGCGCTCTAGGGGGGGGGAATGAGCAGTTCTTC
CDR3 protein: CASSALGGGNEQFF

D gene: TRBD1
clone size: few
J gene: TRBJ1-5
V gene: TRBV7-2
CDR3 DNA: TGTGCCAGCACCCGACAGGGAAGTCAGCCCCAGCATTTT
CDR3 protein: CASTRQGSQPQHF

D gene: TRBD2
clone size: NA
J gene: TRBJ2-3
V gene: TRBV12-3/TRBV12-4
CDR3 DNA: TGTGCCAGCAGTCCCCCCTGGGGAGCGGGAGTCACAGATACGCAGTATTTT
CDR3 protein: CASSPPWGAGVTDTQYF

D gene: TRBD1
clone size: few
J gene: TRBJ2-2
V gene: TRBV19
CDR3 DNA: TGTGCCGGGTCGACAGGGACGAACACCGGGGAGCTGTTTTTT
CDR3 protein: CAGSTGTNTGELFF

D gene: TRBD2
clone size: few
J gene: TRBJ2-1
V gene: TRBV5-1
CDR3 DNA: TGCGCCAGCAGCTTCGAGCGGGAGGGCAATGAGCAGTTCTTC
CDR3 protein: CASSFEREGNEQFF